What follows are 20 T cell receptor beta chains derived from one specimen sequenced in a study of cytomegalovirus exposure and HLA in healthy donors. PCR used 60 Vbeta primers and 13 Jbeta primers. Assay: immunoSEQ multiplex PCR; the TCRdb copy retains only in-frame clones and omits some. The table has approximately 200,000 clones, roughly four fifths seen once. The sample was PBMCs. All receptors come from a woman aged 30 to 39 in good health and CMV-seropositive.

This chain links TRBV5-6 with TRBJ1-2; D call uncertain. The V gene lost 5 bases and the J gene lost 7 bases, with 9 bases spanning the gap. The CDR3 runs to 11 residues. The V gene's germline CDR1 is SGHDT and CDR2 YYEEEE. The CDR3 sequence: CASRRSTGYTF. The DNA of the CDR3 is TGTGCCAGCAGGAGGAGTACTGGCTACACCTTC. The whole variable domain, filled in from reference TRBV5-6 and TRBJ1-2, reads DAGVTQSPTHLIKTRGQQVTLRCSPKSGHDTVSWYQQALGQGPQFIFQYYEEEERQRGNFPDRFSGHQFPNYSSELNVNALLLGDSALYLCASRRSTGYTFGSGTRLTVV.

DNA of the CDR3: TGTGCCAGCAGCCGACCCGTAACAGACAATGAGCAGTTCTTC. Its protein product is CASSRPVTDNEQFF. The chain is built from TRBV11-2 and TRBJ2-1; D unclear. The CDR3 extends over 14 amino acids. V lost 5 bases, J lost 5 bases, and 13 bases lay in between. From germline, CDR1 is SGHAT and CDR2 FQNNGV.

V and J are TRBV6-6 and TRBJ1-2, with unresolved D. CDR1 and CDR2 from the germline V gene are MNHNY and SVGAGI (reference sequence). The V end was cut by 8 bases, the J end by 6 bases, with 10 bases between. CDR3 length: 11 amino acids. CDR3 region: CASETPDGYTF. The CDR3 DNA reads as TGTGCCAGCGAAACTCCCGATGGCTACACCTTC.

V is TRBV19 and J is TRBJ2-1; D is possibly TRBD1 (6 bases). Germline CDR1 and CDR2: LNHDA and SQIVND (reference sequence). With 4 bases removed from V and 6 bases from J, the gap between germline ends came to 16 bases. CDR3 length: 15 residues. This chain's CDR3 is CASSTPMGALNEQFF. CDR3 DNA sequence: TGTGCCAGTAGTACCCCGATGGGGGCTCTCAATGAGCAGTTCTTC.

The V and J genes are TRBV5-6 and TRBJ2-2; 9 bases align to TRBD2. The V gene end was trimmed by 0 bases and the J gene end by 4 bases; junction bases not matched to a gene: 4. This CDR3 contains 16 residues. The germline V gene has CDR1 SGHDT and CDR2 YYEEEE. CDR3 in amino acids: CASSLESGRSTGELFF. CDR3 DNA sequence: TGTGCCAGCAGCTTGGAGAGCGGGAGGAGCACCGGGGAGCTGTTTTTT.

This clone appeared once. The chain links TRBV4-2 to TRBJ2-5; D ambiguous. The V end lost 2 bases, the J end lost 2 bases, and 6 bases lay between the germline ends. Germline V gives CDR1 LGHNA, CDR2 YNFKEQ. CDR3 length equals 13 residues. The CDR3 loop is CASSQNYQETQYF. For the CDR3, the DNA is TGTGCCAGCAGCCAAAACTATCAAGAGACCCAGTACTTC.

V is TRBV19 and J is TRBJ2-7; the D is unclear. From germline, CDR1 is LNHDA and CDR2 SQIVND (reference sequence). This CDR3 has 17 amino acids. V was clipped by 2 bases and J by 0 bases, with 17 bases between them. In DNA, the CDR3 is TGTGCCAGTAGTATATATAGCAGCGTGTCACACTCCTACGAGCAGTACTTC. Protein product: CASSIYSSVSHSYEQYF.

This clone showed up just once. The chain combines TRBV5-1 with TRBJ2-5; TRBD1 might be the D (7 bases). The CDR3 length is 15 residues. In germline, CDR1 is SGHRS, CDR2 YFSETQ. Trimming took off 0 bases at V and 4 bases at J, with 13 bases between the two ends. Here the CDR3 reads CASSLEGRGAETQYF. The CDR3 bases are TGCGCCAGCAGCTTGGAGGGCAGGGGGGCAGAGACCCAGTACTTC.

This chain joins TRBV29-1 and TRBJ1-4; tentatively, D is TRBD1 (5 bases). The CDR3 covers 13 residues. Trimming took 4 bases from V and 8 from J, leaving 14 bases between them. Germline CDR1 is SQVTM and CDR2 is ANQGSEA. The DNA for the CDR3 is TGCAGCGTTGCGGAGACAGTCGGGGAAAAACTGTTTTTT. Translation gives CSVAETVGEKLFF.

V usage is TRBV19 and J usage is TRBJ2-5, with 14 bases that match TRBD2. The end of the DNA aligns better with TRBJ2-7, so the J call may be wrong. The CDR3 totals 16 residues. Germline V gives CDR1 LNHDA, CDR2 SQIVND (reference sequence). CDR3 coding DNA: TGTGCCAGTAGTGTTACCGGGACTAGCGGGAGTTCCGAGCAGTACTTC. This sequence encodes CASSVTGTSGSSEQYF.

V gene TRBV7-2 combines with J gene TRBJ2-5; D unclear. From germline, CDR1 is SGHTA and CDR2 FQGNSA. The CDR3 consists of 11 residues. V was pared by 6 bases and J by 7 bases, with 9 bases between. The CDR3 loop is CASSSTGTQYF. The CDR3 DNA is TGTGCCAGCAGTAGTACGGGGACCCAGTACTTC.

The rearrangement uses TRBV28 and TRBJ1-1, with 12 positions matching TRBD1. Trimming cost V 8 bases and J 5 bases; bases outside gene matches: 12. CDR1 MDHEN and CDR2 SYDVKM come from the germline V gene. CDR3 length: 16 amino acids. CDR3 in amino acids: CASRGTGGLSGTEAFF. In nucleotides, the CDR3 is TGTGCCAGCCGAGGGACAGGGGGCCTTAGTGGAACTGAAGCTTTCTTT.

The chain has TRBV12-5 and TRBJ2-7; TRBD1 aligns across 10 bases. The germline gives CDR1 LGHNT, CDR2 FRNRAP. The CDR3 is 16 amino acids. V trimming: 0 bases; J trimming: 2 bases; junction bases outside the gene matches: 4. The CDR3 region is CASGLVGTGEAYEQYF. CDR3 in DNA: TGTGCTAGTGGTTTGGTCGGGACAGGGGAAGCCTACGAGCAGTACTTC.

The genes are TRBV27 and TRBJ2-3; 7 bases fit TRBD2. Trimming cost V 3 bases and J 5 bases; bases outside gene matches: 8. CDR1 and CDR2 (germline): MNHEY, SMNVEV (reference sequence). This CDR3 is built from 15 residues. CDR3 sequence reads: CASSFNGRSRDTQYF. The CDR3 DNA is TGTGCCAGCAGTTTTAACGGGAGGTCCAGAGATACGCAGTATTTT.

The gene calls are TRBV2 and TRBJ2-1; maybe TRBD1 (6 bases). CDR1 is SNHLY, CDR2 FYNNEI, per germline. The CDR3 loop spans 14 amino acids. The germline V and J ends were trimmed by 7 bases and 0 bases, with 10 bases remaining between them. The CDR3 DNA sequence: TGTGCCAGCACTACAGGGTACTCCTACAATGAGCAGTTCTTC. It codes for CASTTGYSYNEQFF.

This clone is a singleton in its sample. The CDR3 sequence: CASTYATGNTIYF. The CDR3 DNA reads TGTGCCAGTACCTACGCGACTGGAAACACCATATATTTT. This chain connects TRBV19 to TRBJ1-3; D remains ambiguous. CDR3 size: 13 residues. The V and J ends lost 7 bases and 2 bases respectively, with 9 bases between them. Germline V gene lookup returns CDR1 LNHDA and CDR2 SQIVND (reference sequence).

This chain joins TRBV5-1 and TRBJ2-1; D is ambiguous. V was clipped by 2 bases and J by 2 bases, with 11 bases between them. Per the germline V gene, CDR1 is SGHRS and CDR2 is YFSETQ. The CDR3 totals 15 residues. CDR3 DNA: TGCGCCAGCAGCTTTCCTCCGAGGCCCTACAATGAGCAGTTCTTC. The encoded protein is CASSFPPRPYNEQFF.

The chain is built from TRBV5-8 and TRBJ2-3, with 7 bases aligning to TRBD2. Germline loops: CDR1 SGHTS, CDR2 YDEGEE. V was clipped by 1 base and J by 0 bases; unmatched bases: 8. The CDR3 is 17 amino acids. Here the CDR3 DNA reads TGTGCCAGCAGCTTGAGGGGAGGGACTTGGAGCACAGATACGCAGTATTTT. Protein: CASSLRGGTWSTDTQYF.

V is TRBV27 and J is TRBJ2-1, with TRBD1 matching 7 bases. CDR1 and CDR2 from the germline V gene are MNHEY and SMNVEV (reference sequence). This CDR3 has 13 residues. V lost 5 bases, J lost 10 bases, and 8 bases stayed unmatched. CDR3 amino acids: CASSPSTGSEQFF. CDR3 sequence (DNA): TGTGCCAGCAGTCCCTCGACAGGGAGCGAGCAGTTCTTC.

The CDR3 here is CASRGLGNSPLHF. The CDR3 region has the DNA TGTGCCAGCAGGGGGCTGGGAAATTCACCCCTCCACTTT. The genes are TRBV28 and TRBJ1-6; weak D call: TRBD1 (5 bases). The CDR3 loop spans 13 amino acids. Germline V gene lookup returns CDR1 MDHEN and CDR2 SYDVKM. Trimming removed 6 bases at V and 7 bases at J, with 10 bases between. The full variable domain, completed using reference TRBV28 and TRBJ1-6, is DVKVTQSSRYLVKRTGEKVFLECVQDMDHENMFWYRQDPGLGLRLIYFSYDVKMKEKGDIPEGYSVSREKKERFSLILESASTNQTSMYLCASRGLGNSPLHFGNGTRLTVT.